The next 9 T cell receptor beta chains were all read from a single sample in a study of early T cells in non-severe SARS-CoV-2 infection. TCRdb used MiXCR to reprocess the 5' RACE reads, holding one entry per CDR3 protein. The sample has about 88,000 distinct CDR3 sequences, more than 13% seen once; the top ten hold less than 7%. Sequenced: whole blood. The source is an adult who was a healthcare worker with PCR-confirmed SARS-CoV-2 infection or an uninfected control (not recorded which).

The gene calls are TRBV19 and TRBJ1-6, with D unresolved. The V end lost 5 bases, the J end lost 8 bases, and 10 bases lay between the germline ends. Germline V gene data show CDR1 as LNHDA and CDR2 as SQIVND (reference sequence). The CDR3 contains 13 residues. The chain's CDR3 is CASSREAYSPLHF. The DNA of the CDR3 is TGTGCCAGTAGTCGTGAAGCATATTCACCCCTCCACTTT.

V gene TRBV20-1 combines with J gene TRBJ1-1, with D perhaps TRBD1 (5 bases). Per the germline V gene, CDR1 is DFQATT and CDR2 is SNEGSKA (reference sequence). The CDR3 spans 14 residues. V was pared by 4 bases and J by 1 base, with 13 bases between. Here the CDR3 DNA reads TGCAGTGCTACCCCCGGGACCGGGAACACTGAAGCTTTCTTT. This sequence encodes CSATPGTGNTEAFF.

The rearrangement links TRBV11-2 to TRBJ2-1; 8 bases map to TRBD1. This CDR3 spans 14 amino acids. Trimming took 8 bases from V and 8 from J; bases not matched to a gene: 11. Germline V CDR1 and CDR2: SGHAT, FQNNGV. This CDR3 is CASANRGVLDEQFF. Written as DNA, the CDR3 is TGTGCCAGCGCCAACAGGGGGGTTCTGGATGAGCAGTTCTTC.

This clonotype has more than one count but fewer than ten. The V and J genes are TRBV4-3 and TRBJ1-5; a weak D match, TRBD1 (6 bases). CDR1 and CDR2 from the germline V gene are LGHNA and YSLEER. This CDR3 region has 15 residues. The ends were cut back, 0 bases at V and 5 bases at J, with 11 bases in the middle. CDR3 sequence: CASSQEPRGDQPQHF. The CDR3 DNA sequence: TGCGCCAGCAGCCAAGAACCCAGGGGTGATCAGCCCCAGCATTTT.

This clonotype was seen ten or more times. V gene TRBV7-9 combines with J gene TRBJ1-2; 9 bases fit TRBD1. V lost 8 bases, J lost 8 bases, and 6 bases stayed unmatched. CDR3 length: 12 residues. Germline lookup yields CDR1 SEHNR and CDR2 FQNEAQ (reference sequence). The CDR3 DNA is TGTGCCAGCGGAGGGACAGGGCAGGGCTACACCTTC. Its protein product is CASGGTGQGYTF.

This clonotype was seen ten or more times. V and J are TRBV3-1 and TRBJ1-2, with D unclear. V lost 1 base to trimming and J lost 9 bases, with 12 bases between them. CDR1 LGHDT and CDR2 YNNKEL come from the germline V gene (reference sequence). This CDR3 contains 13 residues. This chain's CDR3 is CASSQATGPRYTF. The CDR3 DNA is TGTGCCAGCAGCCAAGCCACGGGTCCCCGCTACACCTTC.

This clonotype has only a few counts. The chain links TRBV12-3 or TRBV12-4 to TRBJ1-2; 9 bases match TRBD1. V was pared by 6 bases and J by 0 bases, with 2 bases of the junction left unmatched. The CDR3 spans 14 residues. The CDR3 sequence is CASRRQGANYGYTF. CDR3 nucleotide sequence: TGTGCCAGCAGACGACAGGGGGCTAACTATGGCTACACCTTC.

The chain has TRBV3-2 and TRBJ2-5; TRBD2, as called in the table, went unchecked against the DNA. TRBV3-2 is annotated as a pseudogene. The CDR3 length is 15 residues. The CDR3 DNA sequence: TGTGCCAGCCCCACGTTGGCCCAAAGTTGGGAGACCCAGTACTTC. This encodes CASPTLAQSWETQYF.

This clonotype was found many times. The chain uses TRBV14 and TRBJ2-3; D remains ambiguous. Germline CDR1 reads SGHDN; CDR2 reads FVKESK. The germline V and J ends were trimmed by 0 bases and 7 bases, with 11 bases remaining between them. This CDR3 has 14 residues. This CDR3 is CASSQEISLNTQYF. The CDR3 DNA follows: TGTGCCAGCAGCCAAGAAATAAGTCTAAATACGCAGTATTTT.